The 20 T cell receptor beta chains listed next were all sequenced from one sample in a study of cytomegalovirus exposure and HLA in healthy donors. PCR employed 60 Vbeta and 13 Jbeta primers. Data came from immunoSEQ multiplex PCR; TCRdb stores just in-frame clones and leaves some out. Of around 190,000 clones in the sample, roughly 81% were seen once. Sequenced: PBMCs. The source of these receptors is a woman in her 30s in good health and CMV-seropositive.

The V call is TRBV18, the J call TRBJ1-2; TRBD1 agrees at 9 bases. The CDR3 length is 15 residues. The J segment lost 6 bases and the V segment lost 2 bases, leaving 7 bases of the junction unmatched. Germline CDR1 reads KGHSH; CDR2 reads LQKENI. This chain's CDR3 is CASSPRSNRGHGYTF. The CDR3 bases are TGTGCCAGCTCACCAAGGTCGAACAGGGGGCATGGCTACACCTTC.

The CDR3 loop is CASRPRGSQETQYF. The CDR3 nucleotides are TGTGCCAGCAGGCCTAGGGGTTCCCAAGAGACCCAGTACTTC. The chain recombines TRBV28 with TRBJ2-5; the D gene is possibly TRBD1 (5 bases). CDR3 size: 14 residues. Germline V lookup: CDR1 MDHEN, CDR2 SYDVKM. Trimming removed 6 bases from V and 1 base from J, with 12 bases in between.

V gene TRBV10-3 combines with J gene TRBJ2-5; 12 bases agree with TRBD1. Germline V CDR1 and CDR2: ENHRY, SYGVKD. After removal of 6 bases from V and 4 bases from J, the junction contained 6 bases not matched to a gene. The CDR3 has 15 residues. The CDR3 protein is CAISPGTGGSETQYF. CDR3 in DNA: TGTGCCATCAGCCCCGGGACAGGGGGCTCAGAGACCCAGTACTTC.

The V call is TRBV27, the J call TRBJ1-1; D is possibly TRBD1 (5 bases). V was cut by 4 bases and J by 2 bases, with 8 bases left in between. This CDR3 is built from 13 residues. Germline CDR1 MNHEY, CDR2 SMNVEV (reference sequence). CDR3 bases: TGTGCCAGCAGTTCGACAGAAAACACTGAAGCTTTCTTT. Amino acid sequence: CASSSTENTEAFF.

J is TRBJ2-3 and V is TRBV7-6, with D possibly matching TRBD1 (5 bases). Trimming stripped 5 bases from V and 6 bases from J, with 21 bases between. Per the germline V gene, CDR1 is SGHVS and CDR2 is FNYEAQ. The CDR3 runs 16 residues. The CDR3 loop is CASSEKGRAFGDTQYF. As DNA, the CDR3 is TGTGCCAGCAGCGAAAAGGGGCGAGCCTTCGGGGATACGCAGTATTTT. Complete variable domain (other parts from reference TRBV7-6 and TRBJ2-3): GAGVSQSPRYKVTKRGQDVALRCDPISGHVSLYWYRQALGQGPEFLTYFNYEAQQDKSGLPNDRFSAERPEGSISTLTIQRTEQRDSAMYRCASSEKGRAFGDTQYFGPGTRLTVL.

CDR3 in amino acids: CASSQQQGYEQYF. The CDR3 bases are TGCGCCAGCAGCCAACAACAGGGGTACGAGCAGTACTTC. V is TRBV5-1 and J is TRBJ2-7; TRBD1 matches 7 bases. The trim removed 4 bases at V and 4 bases at J, leaving 5 bases unmatched. The CDR3 is 13 residues long. The germline V gene encodes CDR1 SGHRS and CDR2 YFSETQ.

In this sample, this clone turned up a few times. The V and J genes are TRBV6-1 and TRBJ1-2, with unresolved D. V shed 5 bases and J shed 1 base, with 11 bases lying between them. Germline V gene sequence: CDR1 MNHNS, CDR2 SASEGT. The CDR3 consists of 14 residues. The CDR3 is CASSRAGNNYGYTF. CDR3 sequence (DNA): TGTGCCAGCAGTAGGGCGGGGAATAACTATGGCTACACCTTC.

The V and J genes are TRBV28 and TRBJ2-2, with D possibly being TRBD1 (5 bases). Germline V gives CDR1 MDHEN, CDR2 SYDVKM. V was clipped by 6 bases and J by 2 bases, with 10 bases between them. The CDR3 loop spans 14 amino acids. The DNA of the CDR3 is TGTGCCAGCAGGCCCCAGGGAAACACCGGGGAGCTGTTTTTT. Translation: CASRPQGNTGELFF.

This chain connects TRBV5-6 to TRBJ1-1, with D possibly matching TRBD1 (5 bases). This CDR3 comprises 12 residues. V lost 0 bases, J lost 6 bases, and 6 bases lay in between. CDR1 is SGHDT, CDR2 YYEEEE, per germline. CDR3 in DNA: TGTGCCAGCAGCTTGGGACAGCCTGAAGCTTTCTTT. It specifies CASSLGQPEAFF.

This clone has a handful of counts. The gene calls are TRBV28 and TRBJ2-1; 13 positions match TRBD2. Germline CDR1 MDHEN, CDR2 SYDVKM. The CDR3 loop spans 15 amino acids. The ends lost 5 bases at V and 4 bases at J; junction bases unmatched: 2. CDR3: CASSLTSGGYNEQFF. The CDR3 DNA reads TGTGCCAGCAGTCTGACTAGCGGGGGGTACAATGAGCAGTTCTTC.

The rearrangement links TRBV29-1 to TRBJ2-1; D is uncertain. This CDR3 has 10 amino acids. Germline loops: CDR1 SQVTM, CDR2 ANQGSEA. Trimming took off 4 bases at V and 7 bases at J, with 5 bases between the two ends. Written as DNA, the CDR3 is TGCAGCGTTGGGCAAAATGAGCAGTTCTTC. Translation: CSVGQNEQFF.

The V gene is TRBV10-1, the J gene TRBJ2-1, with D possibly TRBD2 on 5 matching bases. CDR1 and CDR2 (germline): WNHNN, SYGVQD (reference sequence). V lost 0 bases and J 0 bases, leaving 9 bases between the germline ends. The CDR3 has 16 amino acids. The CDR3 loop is CASSESRDLSYNEQFF. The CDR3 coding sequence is TGCGCCAGCAGTGAGTCCCGGGATCTCTCCTACAATGAGCAGTTCTTC.

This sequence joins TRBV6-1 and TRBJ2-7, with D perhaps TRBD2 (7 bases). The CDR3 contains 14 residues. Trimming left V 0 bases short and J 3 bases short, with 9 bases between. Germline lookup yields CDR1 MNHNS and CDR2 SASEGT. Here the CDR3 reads CASSEAGGGYEQYF. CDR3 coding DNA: TGTGCCAGCAGTGAAGCAGGGGGGGGCTACGAGCAGTACTTC.

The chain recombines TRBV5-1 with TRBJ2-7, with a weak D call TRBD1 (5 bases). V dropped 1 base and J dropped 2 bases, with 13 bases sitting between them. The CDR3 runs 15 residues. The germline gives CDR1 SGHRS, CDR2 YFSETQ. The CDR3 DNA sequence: TGCGCCAGCAGCTTGACAGGTAAAGGAACCTACGAGCAGTACTTC. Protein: CASSLTGKGTYEQYF.

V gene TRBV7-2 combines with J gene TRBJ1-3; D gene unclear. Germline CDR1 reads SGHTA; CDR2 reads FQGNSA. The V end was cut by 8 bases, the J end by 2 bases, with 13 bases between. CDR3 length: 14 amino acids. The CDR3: CASGAGGPGNTIYF. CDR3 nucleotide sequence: TGTGCCAGCGGAGCGGGTGGTCCTGGAAACACCATATATTTT.

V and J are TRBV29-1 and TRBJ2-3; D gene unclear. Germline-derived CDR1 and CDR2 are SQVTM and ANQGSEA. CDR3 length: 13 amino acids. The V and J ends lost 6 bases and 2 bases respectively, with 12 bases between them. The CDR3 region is CSVSLKLTDTQYF. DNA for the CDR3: TGCAGCGTATCACTGAAACTCACAGATACGCAGTATTTT.

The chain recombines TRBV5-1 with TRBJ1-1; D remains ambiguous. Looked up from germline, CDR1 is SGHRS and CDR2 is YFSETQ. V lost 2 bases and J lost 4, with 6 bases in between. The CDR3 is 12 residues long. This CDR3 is CASSFSGTEAFF. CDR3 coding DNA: TGCGCCAGCAGCTTCTCGGGCACTGAAGCTTTCTTT. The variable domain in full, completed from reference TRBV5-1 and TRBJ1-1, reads KAGVTQTPRYLIKTRGQQVTLSCSPISGHRSVSWYQQTPGQGLQFLFEYFSETQRNKGNFPGRFSGRQFSNSRSEMNVSTLELGDSALYLCASSFSGTEAFFGQGTRLTVV.

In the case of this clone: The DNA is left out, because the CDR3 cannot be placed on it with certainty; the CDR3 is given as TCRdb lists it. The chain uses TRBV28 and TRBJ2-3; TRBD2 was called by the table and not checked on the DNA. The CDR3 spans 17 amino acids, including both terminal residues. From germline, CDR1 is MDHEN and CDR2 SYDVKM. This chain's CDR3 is CASSSSTSGSFADTQYF.

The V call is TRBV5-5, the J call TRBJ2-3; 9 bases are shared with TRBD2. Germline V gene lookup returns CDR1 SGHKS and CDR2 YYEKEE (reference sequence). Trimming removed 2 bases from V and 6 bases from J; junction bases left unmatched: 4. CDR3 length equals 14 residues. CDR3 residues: CASSFSGSGDTQYF. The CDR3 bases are TGTGCCAGCAGCTTTAGCGGGAGTGGTGATACGCAGTATTTT.

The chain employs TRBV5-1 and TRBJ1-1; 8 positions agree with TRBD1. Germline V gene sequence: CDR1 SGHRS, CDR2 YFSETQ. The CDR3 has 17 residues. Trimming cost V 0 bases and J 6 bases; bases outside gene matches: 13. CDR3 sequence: CASSLVQGAVRISEAFF. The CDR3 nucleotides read TGCGCCAGCAGCTTGGTCCAGGGGGCGGTTCGGATCTCTGAAGCTTTCTTT.